This T cell receptor (beta chain) was documented in a study of T cells in Graves' hyperthyroidism and ophthalmopathy. This clonotype has just a few counts. Its antigen is not identified. Amplified regions were TCR beta CDR3 sequences from RNA transcripts. The HTBI primer set drove a first-round RT-PCR of the TCR CDR3. TCRdb fed the multiplex PCR reads into MiXCR, producing one record per CDR3 protein. This table has about 520,000 distinct CDR3 sequences, around 24% appearing once. Points from the study as a whole: Most clonotypes that expanded in the thyroid above 0.001 also showed up in blood.

This clonotype was obtained from a young woman with Graves' ophthalmopathy. Sequenced sample: blood.

The CDR3 loop is CASSDGRARGTGELFF. In DNA, the CDR3 is TGTGCCAGCAGTGACGGACGCGCAAGGGGCACCGGGGAGCTGTTTTTT. The rearrangement uses TRBV6-1 and TRBJ2-2; perhaps TRBD1 as D (5 bases). The CDR3 contains 16 residues. The V and J ends lost 3 bases and 4 bases respectively, with 15 bases between them. Germline V CDR1 and CDR2: MNHNS, SASEGT.